The 10 T cell receptor beta chains below all came from one sample that was sequenced in a study of regulatory T cells in long-lasting Graves disease. Time point specified: persistent/refractory GD, antithyroid drugs over 5 years with positive TRAb. Following extraction of RNA from PBMCs, that RNA was used to make the TCR library. Arm-PCR with iRepertoire HTBI primers amplified the CDR3 regions for these TCR beta libraries. TCRdb itself ran the multiplex PCR reads through MiXCR, one entry per CDR3 protein. Among 310,000 or so distinct CDR3 sequences listed, 15% to 20% were seen once. Sample: peripheral blood mononuclear cells (PBMCs), taken when the disease was refractory, from a patient treated with antithyroid drugs. These receptors were collected from a female donor with Graves disease.

To note about this clonotype: This clone may be a read error of a much larger clone one base away. The chain has TRBV7-9 and TRBJ2-5, with no clear D. Trimming shortened V by 8 bases and J by 1 base, and 17 bases separated the two germline ends. CDR3 length equals 15 residues. Germline V gene sequence: CDR1 SEHNR, CDR2 FQNEAQ (reference sequence). CDR3 protein: CASRPLGNTQETQYF. The CDR3 bases are TGTGCCAGCCGCCCACTCGGAAATACCCAAGAGACCCAGTACTTC.

In this sample, this clonotype turned up many times. The CDR3: CASSPGRDRTVSGYTF. The CDR3 DNA reads as TGTGCCAGCAGCCCTGGAAGAGACCGGACAGTATCTGGCTACACCTTC. The J gene is TRBJ1-2, the V gene TRBV7-9, with a possible D match to TRBD1 (6 bases). The CDR3 spans 16 residues. The germline V gene encodes CDR1 SEHNR and CDR2 FQNEAQ (reference sequence). The V gene lost 5 bases and the J gene lost 7 bases, with 23 bases spanning the gap. The full variable domain, its missing parts supplied by reference TRBV7-9 and TRBJ1-2, is DTGVSQNPRHKITKRGQNVTFRCDPISEHNRLYWYRQTLGQGPEFLTYFQNEAQLEKSRLLSDRFSAERPKGSFSTLEIQRTEQGDSAMYLCASSPGRDRTVSGYTFGSGTRLTVV.

This clonotype was picked up many times. This chain links TRBV12-3 or TRBV12-4 with TRBJ1-2, with TRBD1 matching over 10 bases. The CDR3 runs to 14 residues. The V and J ends lost 5 bases and 4 bases, in that order; junction bases with no gene match: 4. CDR3 loop: CASSRGQGIYGYTF. The CDR3, as DNA: TGTGCCAGCAGTCGGGGACAGGGGATCTATGGCTACACCTTC.

The table lists this clonotype with a few counts. This chain connects TRBV7-2 to TRBJ1-5, with a tentative D call TRBD1 (5 bases). The CDR3 length is 15 residues. The V end lost 7 bases, the J end lost 3 bases, and 16 bases lay between the germline ends. Per germline, CDR1 SGHTA and CDR2 FQGNSA. DNA of the CDR3: TGTGCCAGCAACTTCGACCGACAGAACAATCAGCCCCAGCATTTT. This gives the protein CASNFDRQNNQPQHF.

This clonotype has at least ten counts. The V and J genes are TRBV20-1 and TRBJ2-7, with D tentatively TRBD1 (6 bases). CDR1 is DFQATT, CDR2 SNEGSKA, per germline (reference sequence). This CDR3 region has 11 residues. V gave up 5 bases and J gave up 2 bases, with 7 bases separating them. The CDR3 DNA reads as TGCAGTGCTGCAGGGGCCTACGAGCAGTACTTC. Amino acid sequence: CSAAGAYEQYF.

This chain's CDR3 is CATSDMSGSSYNEQFF. Written as DNA, the CDR3 is TGTGCCACCAGTGATATGAGCGGGAGCTCCTACAATGAGCAGTTCTTC. The V gene is TRBV24-1, the J gene TRBJ2-1; 8 bases match TRBD2. The germline V gene encodes CDR1 KGHDR and CDR2 SFDVKD. Trimming removed 3 bases from V and 0 bases from J; junction bases left unmatched: 3. The CDR3 extends over 16 amino acids.

In this sample, this clonotype turned up many times. The chain links TRBV27 to TRBJ1-5; no firm D call. The V end was cut by 2 bases, the J end by 4 bases, with 6 bases between. The CDR3 has 13 amino acids. Germline V lookup: CDR1 MNHEY, CDR2 SMNVEV (reference sequence). The DNA for the CDR3 is TGTGCCAGCAGTTTAAGTGTTAATCAGCCCCAGCATTTT. This sequence encodes CASSLSVNQPQHF.

The V and J genes are TRBV9 and TRBJ2-7; 8 bases line up with TRBD2. Germline V lookup: CDR1 SGDLS, CDR2 YYNGEE. The CDR3 covers 15 residues. After removal of 0 bases from V and 0 bases from J, the junction contained 2 bases not matched to a gene. CDR3 DNA sequence: TGTGCCAGCAGCGTAGGAACTAGCGGCTCCTACGAGCAGTACTTC. Its protein product is CASSVGTSGSYEQYF. The full variable domain, with the rest looked up from reference TRBV9 and TRBJ2-7, is DSGVTQTPKHLITATGQRVTLRCSPRSGDLSVYWYQQSLDQGLQFLIQYYNGEERAKGNILERFSAQQFPDLHSELNLSSLELGDSALYFCASSVGTSGSYEQYFGPGTRLTVT.

This clonotype has only a few counts. The chain recombines TRBV30 with TRBJ1-3; no definite D call. Germline CDR1 is GTSNPN and CDR2 is SVGIG (reference sequence). The CDR3 is made up of 12 amino acids. Trimming pared 2 bases from V and 4 bases from J, leaving 6 bases between. Written as DNA, the CDR3 is TGTGCCTGGAGTTTAGGGGGAAACACCATATATTTT. As protein: CAWSLGGNTIYF.

Ten or more counts support this clonotype. The CDR3 DNA reads as TGTGCCAGCAGCTCCGAGGACAGGGTCGGCGGCTACACCTTC. As protein: CASSSEDRVGGYTF. The chain joins TRBV4-2 to TRBJ1-2; 8 nucleotides align to TRBD1. V was pared by 5 bases and J by 8 bases, with 10 bases of the junction left unmatched. This CDR3 spans 14 amino acids. Germline V lookup: CDR1 LGHNA, CDR2 YNFKEQ.